Included here is one T cell receptor (beta chain) sequence, with context. The antigen is undetermined. This entry belongs to a study of Graves' ophthalmopathy and Graves' hyperthyroidism. Study-level findings and limits: A majority of expanded thyroid clonotypes exceeding 0.001 frequency were likewise present in blood.

Hyperthyroidism counted as stable given no ophthalmopathy within 18 months of follow-up. Other autoimmune disease, uncontrolled infection, pregnancy and lactation led to exclusion. Thyroid ultrasound, orbital computed tomography, TRAb, serum thyroxine and clinical symptoms formed the basis of diagnosis. TCR beta CDR3 regions were amplified from RNA transcripts. First-round RT-PCR used HTBI primers; second-round multiplex PCR followed. TCRdb analysed the multiplex PCR reads with MiXCR anew, one entry per CDR3 protein. The sample shows about 16,000 distinct CDR3 sequences, roughly 46% of them seen only once. CDR1 is SGDLS and CDR2 is YYNGEE in the germline V gene. V shed 2 bases, J shed 0 bases, and the junction held 7 bases outside the gene matches. CDR3 length equals 17 residues.

This receptor was taken from a woman aged 40 to 49 with stable Graves' hyperthyroidism. The rearrangement links TRBV9 to TRBJ2-2, with TRBD2 matching over 7 bases. The sample comprised peripheral blood. CDR3 nucleotides: TGTGCCAGCAGCGTCGACTCGGGGGGTCCGAACACCGGGGAGCTGTTTTTT. It translates to CASSVDSGGPNTGELFF.